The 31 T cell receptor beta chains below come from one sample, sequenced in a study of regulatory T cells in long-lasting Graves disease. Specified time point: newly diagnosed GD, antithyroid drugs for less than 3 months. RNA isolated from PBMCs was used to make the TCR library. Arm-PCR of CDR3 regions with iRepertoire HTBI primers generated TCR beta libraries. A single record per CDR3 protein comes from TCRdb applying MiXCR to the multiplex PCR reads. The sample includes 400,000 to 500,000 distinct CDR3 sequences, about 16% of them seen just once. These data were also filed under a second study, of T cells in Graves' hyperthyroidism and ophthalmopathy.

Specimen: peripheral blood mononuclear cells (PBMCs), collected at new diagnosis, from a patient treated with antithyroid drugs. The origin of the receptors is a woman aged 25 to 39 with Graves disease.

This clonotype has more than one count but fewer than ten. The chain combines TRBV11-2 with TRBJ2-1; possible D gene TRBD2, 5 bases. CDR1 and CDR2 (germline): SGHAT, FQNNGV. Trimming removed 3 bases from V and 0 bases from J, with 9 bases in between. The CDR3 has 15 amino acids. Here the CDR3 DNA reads TGTGCCAGCAGCTTGGACTCCTTCTCCTACAATGAGCAGTTCTTC. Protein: CASSLDSFSYNEQFF.

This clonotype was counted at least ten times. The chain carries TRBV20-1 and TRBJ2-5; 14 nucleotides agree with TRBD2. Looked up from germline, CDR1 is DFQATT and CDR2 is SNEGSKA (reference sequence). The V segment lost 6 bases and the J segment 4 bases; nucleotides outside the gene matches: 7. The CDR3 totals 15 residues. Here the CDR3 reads CSAKGLAGVGETQYF. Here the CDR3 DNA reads TGCAGTGCCAAGGGACTAGCGGGAGTGGGAGAGACCCAGTACTTC.

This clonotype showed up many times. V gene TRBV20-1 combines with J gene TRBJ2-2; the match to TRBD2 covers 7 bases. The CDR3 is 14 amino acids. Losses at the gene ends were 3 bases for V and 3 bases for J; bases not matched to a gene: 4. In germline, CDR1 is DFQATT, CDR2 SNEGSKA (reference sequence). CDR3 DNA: TGCAGTGCTAGGGGCGGGAGCGACACCGGGGAGCTGTTTTTT. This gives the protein CSARGGSDTGELFF.

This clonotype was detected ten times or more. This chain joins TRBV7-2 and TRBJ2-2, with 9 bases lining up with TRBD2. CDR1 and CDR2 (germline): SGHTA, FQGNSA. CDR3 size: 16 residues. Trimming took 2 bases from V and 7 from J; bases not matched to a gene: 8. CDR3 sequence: CASSLMVAGDIGELFF. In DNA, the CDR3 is TGTGCCAGCAGCTTAATGGTAGCGGGAGATATCGGGGAGCTGTTTTTT.

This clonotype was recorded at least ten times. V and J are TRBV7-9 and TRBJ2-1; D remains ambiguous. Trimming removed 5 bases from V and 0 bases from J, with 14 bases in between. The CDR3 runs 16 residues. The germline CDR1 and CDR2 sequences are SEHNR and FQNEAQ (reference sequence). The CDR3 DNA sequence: TGTGCCAGCAGCGATGGCGCTCCGAGCTCCTACAATGAGCAGTTCTTC. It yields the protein CASSDGAPSSYNEQFF.

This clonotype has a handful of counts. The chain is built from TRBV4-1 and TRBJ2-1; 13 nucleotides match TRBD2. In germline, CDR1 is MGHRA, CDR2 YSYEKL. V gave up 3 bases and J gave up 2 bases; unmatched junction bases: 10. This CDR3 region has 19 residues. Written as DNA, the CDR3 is TGCGCCAGCAGCCAGCGGGGGGGTACTAGCGGGAGGGCCTACAATGAGCAGTTCTTC. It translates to CASSQRGGTSGRAYNEQFF.

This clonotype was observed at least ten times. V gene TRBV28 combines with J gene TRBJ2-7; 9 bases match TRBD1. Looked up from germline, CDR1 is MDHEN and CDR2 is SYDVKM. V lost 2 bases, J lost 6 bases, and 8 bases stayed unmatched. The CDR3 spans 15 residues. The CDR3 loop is CASSLRDRVYFEQYF. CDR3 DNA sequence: TGTGCCAGCAGTTTAAGGGACAGGGTGTACTTCGAGCAGTACTTC.

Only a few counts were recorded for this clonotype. The CDR3 DNA is TGTGCCAGCAGTTTATCGCCCGCAGATACGCAGTATTTT. Its protein is CASSLSPADTQYF. The rearrangement uses TRBV27 and TRBJ2-3; D gene uncertain. Germline assignment: CDR1 MNHEY and CDR2 SMNVEV (reference sequence). The V gene lost 0 bases and the J gene lost 4 bases, with 5 bases spanning the gap. CDR3 length: 13 amino acids.

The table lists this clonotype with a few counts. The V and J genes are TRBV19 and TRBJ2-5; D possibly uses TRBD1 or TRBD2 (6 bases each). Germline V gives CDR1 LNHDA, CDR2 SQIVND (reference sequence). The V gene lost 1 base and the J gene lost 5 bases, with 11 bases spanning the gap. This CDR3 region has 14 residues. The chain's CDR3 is CASSIVGGRETQYF. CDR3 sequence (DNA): TGTGCCAGTAGTATAGTGGGGGGCAGGGAGACCCAGTACTTC.

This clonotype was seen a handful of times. CDR3 nucleotides: TGTGCCAGCAGTTACTCAGAGGGGGCCTCTGAAGCTTTCTTT. It translates to CASSYSEGASEAFF. V gene TRBV6-2 or TRBV6-3 combines with J gene TRBJ1-1, with TRBD1 matching 7 bases. With V trimmed by 0 bases and J by 6 bases, 4 bases remained unmatched. CDR3 size: 14 residues. Germline V lookup: CDR1 MNHEY, CDR2 SVGEGT.

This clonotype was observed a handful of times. CDR3 protein: CASSIGGLAGGYEQFF. For the CDR3, the DNA is TGTGCCAGTAGTATAGGGGGACTAGCGGGAGGGTATGAGCAGTTCTTC. The chain uses TRBV19 and TRBJ2-1, with TRBD2 identical over 16 bases. The CDR3 contains 16 residues. Per germline, CDR1 LNHDA and CDR2 SQIVND (reference sequence). The ends lost 1 base at V and 8 bases at J; junction bases unmatched: 2. Full variable domain (rest looked up from reference TRBV19 and TRBJ2-1): DGGITQSPKYLFRKEGQNVTLSCEQNLNHDAMYWYRQDPGQGLRLIYYSQIVNDFQKGDIAEGYSVSREKKESFPLTVTSAQKNPTAFYLCASSIGGLAGGYEQFFGPGTRLTVL.

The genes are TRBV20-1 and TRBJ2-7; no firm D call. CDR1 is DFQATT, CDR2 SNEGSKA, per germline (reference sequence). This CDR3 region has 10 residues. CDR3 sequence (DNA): TGCAGCGGTCACCTCTACGAGCAGTACTTC. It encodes CSGHLYEQYF.

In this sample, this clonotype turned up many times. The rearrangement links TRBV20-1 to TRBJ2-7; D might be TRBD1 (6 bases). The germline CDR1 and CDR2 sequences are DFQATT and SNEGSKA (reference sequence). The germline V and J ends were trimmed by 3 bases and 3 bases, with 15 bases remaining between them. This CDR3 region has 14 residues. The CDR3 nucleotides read TGCAGTGCTAGGAAACAGGGTTCCCACTACGAGCAGTACTTC. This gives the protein CSARKQGSHYEQYF.

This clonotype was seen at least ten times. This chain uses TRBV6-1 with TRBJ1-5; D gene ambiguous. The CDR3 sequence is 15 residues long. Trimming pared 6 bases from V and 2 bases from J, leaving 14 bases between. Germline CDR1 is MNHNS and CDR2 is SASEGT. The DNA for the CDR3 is TGTGCCAGCAGATTTCGGGTCTCGGGCAATCAGCCCCAGCATTTT. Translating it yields CASRFRVSGNQPQHF.

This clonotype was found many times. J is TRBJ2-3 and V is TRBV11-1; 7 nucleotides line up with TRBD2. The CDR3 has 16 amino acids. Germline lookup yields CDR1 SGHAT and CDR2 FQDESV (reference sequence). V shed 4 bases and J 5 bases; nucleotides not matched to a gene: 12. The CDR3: CASSYLMGGERDTQYF. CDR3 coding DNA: TGTGCCAGCAGCTACCTTATGGGAGGGGAACGAGATACGCAGTATTTT.

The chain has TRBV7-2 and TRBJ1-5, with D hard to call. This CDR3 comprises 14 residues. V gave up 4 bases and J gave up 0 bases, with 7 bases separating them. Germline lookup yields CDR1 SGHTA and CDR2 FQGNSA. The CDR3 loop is CASSWRNSNQPQHF. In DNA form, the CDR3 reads TGTGCCAGCAGCTGGAGGAATAGCAATCAGCCCCAGCATTTT.

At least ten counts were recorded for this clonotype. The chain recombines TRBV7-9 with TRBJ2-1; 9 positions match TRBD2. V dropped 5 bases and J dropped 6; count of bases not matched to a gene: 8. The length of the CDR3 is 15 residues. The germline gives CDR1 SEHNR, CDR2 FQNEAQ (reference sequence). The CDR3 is CASSPGLARRNEQFF. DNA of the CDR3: TGTGCCAGCAGCCCGGGACTAGCAAGGCGCAATGAGCAGTTCTTC.

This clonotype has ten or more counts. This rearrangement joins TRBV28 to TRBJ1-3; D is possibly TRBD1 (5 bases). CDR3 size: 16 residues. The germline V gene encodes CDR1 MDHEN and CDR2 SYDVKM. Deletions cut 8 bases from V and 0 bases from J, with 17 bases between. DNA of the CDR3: TGTGCCAGCGGAGACGGGGGACTTGGCTCTGGAAACACCATATATTTT. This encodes CASGDGGLGSGNTIYF.

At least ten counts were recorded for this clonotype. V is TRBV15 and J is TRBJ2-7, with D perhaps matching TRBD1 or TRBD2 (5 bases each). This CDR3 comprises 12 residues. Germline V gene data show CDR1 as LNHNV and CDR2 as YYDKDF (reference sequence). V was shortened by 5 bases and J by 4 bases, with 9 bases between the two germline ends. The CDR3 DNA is TGTGCCACCAGCTCGGGACCTTACGAGCAGTACTTC. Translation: CATSSGPYEQYF.

CDR3 residues: CSAPKAGVYEQYF. CDR3 in DNA: TGCAGTGCTCCCAAAGCGGGAGTCTACGAGCAGTACTTC. The chain has TRBV20-1 and TRBJ2-7; 8 nucleotides align to TRBD2. The germline V gene has CDR1 DFQATT and CDR2 SNEGSKA (reference sequence). V was pared by 5 bases and J by 3 bases, with 6 bases of the junction left unmatched. CDR3 size: 13 residues.

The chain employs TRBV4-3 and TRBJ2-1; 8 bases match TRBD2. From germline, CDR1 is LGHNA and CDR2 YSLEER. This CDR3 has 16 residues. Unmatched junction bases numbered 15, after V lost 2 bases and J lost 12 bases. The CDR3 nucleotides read TGCGCCAGCAGCCAATCGGGACTAGACCCCGTAAGGGGGCAGTTCTTC. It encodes CASSQSGLDPVRGQFF.

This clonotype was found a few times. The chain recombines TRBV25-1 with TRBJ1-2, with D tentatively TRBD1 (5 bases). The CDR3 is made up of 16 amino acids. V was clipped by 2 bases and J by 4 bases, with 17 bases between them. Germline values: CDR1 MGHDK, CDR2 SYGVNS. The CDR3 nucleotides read TGTGCCAGCAGTGAACGTTGGGTGGACGGGGGCTATGGCTACACCTTC. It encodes CASSERWVDGGYGYTF.

CDR3 sequence reads: CASSGLAGSTPYEQYF. CDR3 coding DNA: TGTGCCAGCAGTGGATTAGCGGGTTCCACCCCCTACGAGCAGTACTTC. The J gene is TRBJ2-7, the V gene TRBV25-1, with 7 nucleotides matching TRBD2. The CDR3 is 16 residues long. The trim removed 4 bases at V and 2 bases at J, leaving 11 bases unmatched. Germline CDR1 and CDR2: MGHDK and SYGVNS.

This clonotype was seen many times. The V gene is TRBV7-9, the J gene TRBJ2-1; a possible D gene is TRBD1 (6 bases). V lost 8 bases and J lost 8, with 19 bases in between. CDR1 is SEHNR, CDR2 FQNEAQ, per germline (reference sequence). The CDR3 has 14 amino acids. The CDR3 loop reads CASRPRQYRDEQFF. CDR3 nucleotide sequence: TGTGCCAGCCGACCTCGGCAATACAGGGATGAGCAGTTCTTC.

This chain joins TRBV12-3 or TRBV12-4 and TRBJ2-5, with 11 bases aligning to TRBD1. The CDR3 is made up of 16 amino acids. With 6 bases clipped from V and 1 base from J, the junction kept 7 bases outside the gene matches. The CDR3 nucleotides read TGTGCCAGCAGACCCGGACAGGGGGCTGTCCAAGAGACCCAGTACTTC. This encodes CASRPGQGAVQETQYF.

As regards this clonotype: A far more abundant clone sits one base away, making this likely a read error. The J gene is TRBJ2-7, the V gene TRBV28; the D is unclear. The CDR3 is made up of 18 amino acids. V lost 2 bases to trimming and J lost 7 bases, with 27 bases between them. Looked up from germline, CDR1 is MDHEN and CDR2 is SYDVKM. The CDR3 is CASSLLVASAVSPNEQYF. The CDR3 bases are TGTGCCAGCAGTTTACTTGTGGCATCGGCAGTTTCTCCCAATGAGCAGTACTTC.

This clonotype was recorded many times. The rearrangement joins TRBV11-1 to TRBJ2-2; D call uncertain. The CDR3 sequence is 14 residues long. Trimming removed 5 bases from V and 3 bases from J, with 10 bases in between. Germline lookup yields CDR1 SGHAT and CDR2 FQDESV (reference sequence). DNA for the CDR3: TGTGCCAGCAGCCAACACATCGACACCGGGGAGCTGTTTTTT. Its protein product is CASSQHIDTGELFF.

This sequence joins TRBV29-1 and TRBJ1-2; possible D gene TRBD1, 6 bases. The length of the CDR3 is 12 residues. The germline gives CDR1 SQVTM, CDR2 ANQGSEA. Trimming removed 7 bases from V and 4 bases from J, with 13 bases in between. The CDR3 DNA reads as TGCAGCGAAGGGGGGGGCAGCTATGGCTACACCTTC. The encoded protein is CSEGGGSYGYTF.

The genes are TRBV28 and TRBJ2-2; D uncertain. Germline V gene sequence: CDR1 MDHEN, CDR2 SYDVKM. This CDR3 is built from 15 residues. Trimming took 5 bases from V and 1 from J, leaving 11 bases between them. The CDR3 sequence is CASSPWRGNTGELFF. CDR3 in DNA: TGTGCCAGCAGTCCCTGGAGAGGGAACACCGGGGAGCTGTTTTTT.

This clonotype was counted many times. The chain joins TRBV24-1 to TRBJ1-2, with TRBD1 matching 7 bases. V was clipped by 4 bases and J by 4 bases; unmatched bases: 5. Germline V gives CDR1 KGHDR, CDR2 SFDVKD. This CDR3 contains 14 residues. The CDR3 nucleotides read TGTGCCACCAGTGAACCCGGGACAGTCTATGGCTACACCTTC. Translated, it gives CATSEPGTVYGYTF.

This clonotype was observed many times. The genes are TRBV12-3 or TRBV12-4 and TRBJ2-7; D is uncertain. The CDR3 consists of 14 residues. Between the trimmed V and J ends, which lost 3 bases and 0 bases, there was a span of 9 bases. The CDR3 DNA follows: TGTGCCAGCAGTTTCGTGGGAAGCTCCTACGAGCAGTACTTC. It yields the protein CASSFVGSSYEQYF.